The source of this T cell receptor beta chain is a study of cytomegalovirus exposure and HLA in healthy donors. The CDR3 extends over 14 amino acids. Germline values: CDR1 ENHRY, CDR2 SYGVKD. The J segment lost 1 base and the V segment lost 10 bases, leaving 7 bases of the junction unmatched. The PCR used 60 Vbeta and 13 Jbeta primers. Generated by immunoSEQ multiplex PCR, the TCRdb table keeps only in-frame clones and is missing some. The table shows around 94,000 clones, with 50% to 80% occurring only once. The chain uses TRBV10-3 and TRBJ2-5; 9 bases fit TRBD1. The sample was PBMCs. This clonotype was sampled from a man aged 25-45 years in good health and CMV-seronegative. The CDR3 DNA is TGTGCCACTGGACAGGGGACAGCCCAAGAGACCCAGTACTTC. Its translation: CATGQGTAQETQYF.